The 10 T cell receptor beta chains listed next were all sequenced from one sample in a study of T cell repertoires in cytomegalovirus infection. Their antigens remain unidentified. TCRdb ran MiXCR on the reads and lists one entry per CDR3 protein. The repertoire holds approximately 300,000 distinct CDR3 sequences, with 25% to 30% as singletons. The material sequenced was cultured PBMCs, taken from culture after CMV antigen stimulation. The source of these receptors is a human donor in good health (CMV status not recorded). Some clones in this sample may be carry-over from other donors' samples.

There are a few counts of this clonotype. The rearrangement joins TRBV25-1 to TRBJ1-1; tentative D call: TRBD1 (6 bases). The germline V gene has CDR1 MGHDK and CDR2 SYGVNS. Trimming removed 1 base from V and 1 base from J, with 10 bases in between. The CDR3 length is 15 residues. The CDR3 bases are TGTGCCAGCAGTGAATCCCGGACAGAGAACACTGAAGCTTTCTTT. Translation: CASSESRTENTEAFF.

This clonotype was detected many times. This sequence joins TRBV7-2 and TRBJ1-2, with TRBD1 matching over 7 bases. The CDR3 extends over 15 amino acids. The V and J ends lost 5 bases and 7 bases, in that order; junction bases with no gene match: 13. Germline V gene data show CDR1 as SGHTA and CDR2 as FQGNSA. This CDR3 reads CASSPRSTGKLGYTF. The CDR3 DNA is TGTGCCAGCAGCCCCCGGTCGACAGGGAAACTTGGCTACACCTTC.

The chain employs TRBV5-4 and TRBJ1-2, with TRBD1 matching over 8 bases. The CDR3 length is 16 residues. Unmatched junction bases numbered 6, after V lost 0 bases and J lost 2 bases. CDR1 SGHNT and CDR2 YYREEE come from the germline V gene (reference sequence). The CDR3 loop is CASSLGQGNQNYGYTF. CDR3 DNA: TGTGCCAGCAGCTTGGGACAGGGGAACCAGAACTATGGCTACACCTTC.

This chain links TRBV7-3 with TRBJ2-2, with D uncertain. Trimming removed 1 base from V and 0 bases from J, with 6 bases in between. In germline, CDR1 is SGHTA, CDR2 FQGTGA. The CDR3 loop spans 15 amino acids. The CDR3 protein is CASSLNAANTGELFF. CDR3 bases: TGTGCCAGCAGCTTAAATGCGGCGAACACCGGGGAGCTGTTTTTT.

This chain connects TRBV10-3 to TRBJ2-7; the match to TRBD1 covers 7 bases. The V and J ends lost 0 bases and 5 bases, in that order; junction bases with no gene match: 13. The V gene's germline CDR1 is ENHRY and CDR2 SYGVKD. The CDR3 extends over 17 amino acids. DNA of the CDR3: TGTGCCATCAGTGAGTCCGTTATGCGGCAGGGGGTGGACGAGCAGTACTTC. This encodes CAISESVMRQGVDEQYF.

This clonotype was found a few times. This chain uses TRBV28 with TRBJ1-5, with D uncertain. The CDR3 consists of 15 residues. Per germline, CDR1 MDHEN and CDR2 SYDVKM. Trimming pared 3 bases from V and 0 bases from J, leaving 9 bases between. CDR3 in DNA: TGTGCCAGCAGTTTGACCGCTAGTAGCAATCAGCCCCAGCATTTT. This codes for CASSLTASSNQPQHF.

Ten or more counts support this clonotype. The J gene is TRBJ2-7, the V gene TRBV7-2; 7 bases align to TRBD2. V lost 5 bases to trimming and J lost 0 bases; unmatched junction nucleotides: 7. The CDR3 has 15 residues. In germline, CDR1 is SGHTA, CDR2 FQGNSA. The CDR3 is CASSSSSGFSYEQYF. CDR3 in DNA: TGTGCCAGCAGCAGCTCTAGCGGTTTCTCCTACGAGCAGTACTTC.

In its sample, this clonotype was seen a few times. The genes are TRBV29-1 and TRBJ1-2; 7 bases map to TRBD1. The germline CDR1 and CDR2 sequences are SQVTM and ANQGSEA. Germline trimming cut 3 bases from V and 4 bases from J; bases unmatched to any gene: 11. CDR3 length: 15 residues. This CDR3 reads CSVDQQGSLVYGYTF. CDR3 DNA: TGCAGCGTTGACCAACAGGGGAGCCTTGTCTATGGCTACACCTTC.

J is TRBJ1-2 and V is TRBV2, with a weak D call TRBD1 (5 bases). V was pared by 6 bases and J by 4 bases, with 18 bases between. This CDR3 is built from 15 residues. Germline lookup yields CDR1 SNHLY and CDR2 FYNNEI. This chain's CDR3 is CASSIRDLDIYGYTF. CDR3 in DNA: TGTGCCAGCAGCATCCGGGACTTAGACATCTATGGCTACACCTTC. Using reference TRBV2 and TRBJ1-2 for the parts outside the CDR3, the full variable domain is EPEVTQTPSHQVTQMGQEVILRCVPISNHLYFYWYRQILGQKVEFLVSFYNNEISEKSEIFDDQFSVERPDGSNFTLKIRSTKLEDSAMYFCASSIRDLDIYGYTFGSGTRLTVV.

This clonotype was counted only a few times. The V gene is TRBV28, the J gene TRBJ1-2; 10 bases line up with TRBD1. Per the germline V gene, CDR1 is MDHEN and CDR2 is SYDVKM. The ends lost 5 bases at V and 4 bases at J; junction bases unmatched: 10. CDR3 length equals 16 residues. CDR3: CASSEGTGVSRYGYTF. The CDR3 DNA reads TGTGCCAGCAGTGAAGGGACAGGGGTTTCTCGCTATGGCTACACCTTC.